This TCR beta chain was sequenced in a study of beta chain features in type 1 diabetes (dated by TCRdb to between 2018 and 2020). General notes on the study: Mean age, gender distribution, total cell number and subset yield did not differ between patients and healthy donors. A total of roughly 98,000,000 sorted cells were examined across all samples, and a strong correlation was observed between cell number per subset and RNA yield. In the study, recently diagnosed type 1 diabetes patients and matched healthy donors were compared on the TCRB repertoires of their sorted circulating CD4+ T cell subsets. Regulatory and stem cell-like memory subsets were obtained from only 8 patients and roughly 8 healthy donors, while naive and central memory subsets were obtained from all 30 or so donors. What the study reported, not specific to this receptor: Because small numbers of individuals were included in the HLA sub-analyses, any influence of HLA type on TCRB rearrangement was left unresolved. At VDJ recombination sites, type 1 diabetes patients had fewer insertions and more deleted nucleotides, which implies abnormalities in thymic rearrangement. Shorter templates might be favored by PCR, yet because patient and control samples were amplified and corrected together, any such skew would affect both groups equally. Type 1 diabetes patients showed a moderate but significant shortening of TCRB CDR3 length in all four CD4+ subsets. Naive, central memory and regulatory TCRB repertoires appeared more similar among patients than among healthy donors. Because cDNA was sequenced instead of genomic DNA, highly expressing activated cells could be over-represented, though the groups showed no difference in activation or CD3 levels.

Each donor gave one peripheral blood draw, averaging roughly 100 mL, which was collected into heparinised tubes. Using a panel that included CD45RO, CCR7, CD25, CD127, CD95 and CD27, naive, central memory, regulatory and stem cell-like memory CD4+ T cells were sorted on a BD FACSAria II. All sorted populations exceeded 95% purity. PBMCs were isolated right away by Lymphoprep density gradient centrifugation and were stained directly, without culture. To minimize batch effects, samples were stained and sorted in pairs, one healthy donor with one patient per experiment. The entire amount of isolated RNA was reverse transcribed using the High Capacity cDNA Reverse Transcription Kit, so the sequenced TCRB transcripts were expressed ones. Deep immunoSEQ sequencing was applied to naive, central memory and regulatory T cell samples, giving an average of about 3.7 million total reads per sample. After sorted cells were lysed in RLT buffer, RNA was extracted with DNase-treated RNeasy Micro or Mini kits, with the choice depending on cell number. To prevent cross-contamination, every cell subset was processed on its own, while patient and healthy donor samples were processed together. TCRB sequences were amplified from cDNA with the immunoSEQ multiplex PCR, producing 87-bp fragments spanning the CDR3 region. Sequencing of the amplicons was performed on the Illumina HiSeq platform. Concerning the study's data processing: Synthetic template baselines were used to correct PCR bias computationally, reads within Hamming distance 2 were collapsed together, and singletons that could not be merged were discarded. Reads were aligned against IMGT to assign V, D and J genes, CDR3 length and insertions or deletions at six rearrangement sites. Within each subset, clonotype counts were normalized to sorted cell number, after which true diversity and Gini coefficients were computed with the tcR R package. Repertoire sharing was quantified using the overlap coefficient calculated on TCRB nucleotide sequences. Out-of-frame TCRB sequences from naive cells were analyzed to stand in for the pre-selection repertoire. TCRdb re-hosts the immuneACCESS table, in-frame sequences only. Its copies lack some clones; in the studies checked, an unresolved V gene accounts for under half of them, and the cause for the rest is not known. V and J calls and clone size are as listed in that table; D and trimming were resolved from the DNA. This sample holds roughly 400,000 clones; approximately 16% were observed only once. The ten top clones hold approximately 0.019% of the sample.

This clone was picked up a small number of times. There is no known antigen for this receptor. No per-base quality is available; no much larger clone lies one base away. The sequenced sample was naive CD4+ T cells from blood. Taken with the paper, the label for cell subset or site translates to: true naive CD4+ T cells. The TCR comes from a woman between 18 and 29 years old in good health.

This receptor carries the CDR3 CASSPRDRGNEQYF. The sequenced DNA is TGTGCCAGCTCACCACGGGACAGGGGAAACGAGCAGTACTTC. The receptor chain draws on TRBV18 and TRBJ2-7; 10 central nucleotides agree with TRBD1. The CDR3 goes from the cysteine to the phenylalanine over 14 residues. Of the read, only the CDR3 DNA is kept; its 42 bases are in frame from base 1. Looking up the germline V gene yields CDR1 KGHSH and CDR2 LQKENI. Trimming leaves V shorter by 1 base and J shorter by 5 bases, with the junction holding 2 bases beyond the gene matches.